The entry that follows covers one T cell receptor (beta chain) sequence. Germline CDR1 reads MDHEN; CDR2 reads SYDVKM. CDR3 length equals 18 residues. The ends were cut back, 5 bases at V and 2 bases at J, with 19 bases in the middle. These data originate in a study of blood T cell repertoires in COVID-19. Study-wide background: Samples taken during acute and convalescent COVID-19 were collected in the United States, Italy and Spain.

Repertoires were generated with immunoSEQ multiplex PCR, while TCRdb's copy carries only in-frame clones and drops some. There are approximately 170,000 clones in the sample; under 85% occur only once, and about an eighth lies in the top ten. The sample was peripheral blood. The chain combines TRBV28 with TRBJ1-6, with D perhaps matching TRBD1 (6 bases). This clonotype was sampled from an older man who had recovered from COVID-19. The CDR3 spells CASSVTWDTVTYNSPLHF. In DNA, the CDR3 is TGTGCCAGCAGTGTCACATGGGACACGGTCACCTATAATTCACCCCTCCACTTT.